A single sample gave rise to the 28 T cell receptor beta chains below, sequenced in a study of CD8+CD57+ T cells in acquired aplastic anemia. Using genomic DNA as the template, TCR beta VDJ and CDR3 profiling was carried out. Via MiXCR, TCRdb re-called the reads, giving one row per CDR3 protein. The data hold about 200,000 distinct CDR3 sequences, with 40% to 60% observed a single time. Previously, flow cytometry had revealed CD8+CD57+ cell expansion in the patients chosen for sequencing. Sequenced: sorted CD4+, CD8+, or CD8+CD57+ T cells (not recorded which) from PBMCs. These receptors were collected from a human donor with aplastic anemia.

CDR3 sequence: CASSLLGGGYEQYF. CDR3 coding DNA: TGTGCCAGCAGTTTACTTGGGGGCGGCTACGAGCAGTACTTC. The chain recombines TRBV28 with TRBJ2-7; a possible D gene is TRBD1 (6 bases). Trimming removed 2 bases from V and 3 bases from J, with 11 bases in between. Germline V gives CDR1 MDHEN, CDR2 SYDVKM. CDR3 length: 14 amino acids. The whole variable domain, filled in from reference TRBV28 and TRBJ2-7, reads DVKVTQSSRYLVKRTGEKVFLECVQDMDHENMFWYRQDPGLGLRLIYFSYDVKMKEKGDIPEGYSVSREKKERFSLILESASTNQTSMYLCASSLLGGGYEQYFGPGTRLTVT.

This clonotype occurred once. The chain is built from TRBV20-1 and TRBJ2-3, with TRBD2 matching over 12 bases. Germline values: CDR1 DFQATT, CDR2 SNEGSKA (reference sequence). The CDR3 is 16 residues long. V trimming: 5 bases; J trimming: 2 bases; junction bases outside the gene matches: 8. Here the CDR3 reads CSAPPASGGVTDTQYF. The CDR3 DNA reads as TGCAGTGCTCCACCGGCTAGCGGGGGGGTCACAGATACGCAGTATTTT.

The chain has TRBV20-1 and TRBJ2-4, with TRBD2 identical over 8 bases. This CDR3 contains 15 residues. V lost 6 bases to trimming and J lost 7 bases; unmatched junction nucleotides: 14. Germline loops: CDR1 DFQATT, CDR2 SNEGSKA (reference sequence). The CDR3 DNA is TGCAGTGCGAGGTGGGCGGGGGGCCTGGGGAACATTCAGTACTTC. Amino acid sequence: CSARWAGGLGNIQYF.

Remarks on this clonotype: A read error is possible here, since a much larger clone lies one base away. CDR3 in DNA: TGTGCCAGCAGCGTAGCTCTACAGTCCGGGGAGCTGCTTTTT. Protein product: CASSVALQSGELLF. The J gene is TRBJ2-2, the V gene TRBV9; TRBD2 might be the D (5 bases). The CDR3 is made up of 14 amino acids. CDR1 is SGDLS, CDR2 YYNGEE, per germline.

The gene calls are TRBV7-9 and TRBJ2-3; TRBD2 agrees at 11 bases. Germline loops: CDR1 SEHNR, CDR2 FQNEAQ (reference sequence). The V and J ends lost 2 bases and 6 bases, in that order; junction bases with no gene match: 4. This CDR3 contains 15 residues. CDR3 coding DNA: TGTGCCAGCAGCTTATTTAGCGGGGGGGCGGATACGCAGTATTTT. Its protein product is CASSLFSGGADTQYF.

This clonotype is a singleton in its sample. It may be a read error: a sequence one base away is much more abundant. The rearrangement uses TRBV28 and TRBJ2-7; possible D gene TRBD2, 6 bases. CDR3 length equals 15 residues. V was shortened by 3 bases and J by 1 base, with 13 bases between the two germline ends. Germline V gene sequence: CDR1 MDHEN, CDR2 SYDVKM. The CDR3 bases are TGTGCCAGCAGTTTGAGGCCGGAGGGGTCCTACGAGCAGTACTTC. Translation gives CASSLRPEGSYEQYF.

This clonotype was detected many times. The J gene is TRBJ1-5, the V gene TRBV2; D is possibly TRBD1 (6 bases). The CDR3 runs to 15 residues. With 6 bases removed from V and 2 bases from J, the gap between germline ends came to 14 bases. In germline, CDR1 is SNHLY, CDR2 FYNNEI. The CDR3 nucleotides read TGTGCCAGCAGGGACCGGACAGCCGGCAATCAGCCCCAGCATTTT. It encodes CASRDRTAGNQPQHF. Full variable domain (outside the CDR3, taken from reference TRBV2 and TRBJ1-5): EPEVTQTPSHQVTQMGQEVILRCVPISNHLYFYWYRQILGQKVEFLVSFYNNEISEKSEIFDDQFSVERPDGSNFTLKIRSTKLEDSAMYFCASRDRTAGNQPQHFGDGTRLSIL.

J is TRBJ2-5 and V is TRBV7-9; weak D call: TRBD2 (5 bases). There are 14 residues in the CDR3. Trimming removed 5 bases at V and 6 bases at J, with 16 bases between. Germline assignment: CDR1 SEHNR and CDR2 FQNEAQ (reference sequence). The CDR3 DNA follows: TGTGCCAGCAGCGTAGGCCGGGGTACGCAGACCCAGTACTTC. Translation gives CASSVGRGTQTQYF.

This clonotype showed up many times. This chain links TRBV27 with TRBJ1-1, with TRBD1 as a possible D gene (6 bases). V lost 5 bases and J 0 bases, leaving 13 bases between the germline ends. Germline V lookup: CDR1 MNHEY, CDR2 SMNVEV (reference sequence). CDR3 size: 15 residues. CDR3 sequence: CASSKQGRVNTEAFF. The CDR3 DNA follows: TGTGCCAGCAGTAAACAGGGAAGGGTGAACACTGAAGCTTTCTTT.

The CDR3 bases are TGCGCCAGCTTGGCCGAAGGGGGGGGTTTTGGTACAGATACGCAGTATTTT. Translating gives CASLAEGGGFGTDTQYF. The chain carries TRBV5-1 and TRBJ2-3, with D possibly TRBD2 on 7 matching bases. CDR1 SGHRS and CDR2 YFSETQ come from the germline V gene. The CDR3 spans 17 residues. V shed 7 bases and J shed 3 bases, with 24 bases lying between them. Combining the CDR3 with reference TRBV5-1 and TRBJ2-3 gives the whole variable domain KAGVTQTPRYLIKTRGQQVTLSCSPISGHRSVSWYQQTPGQGLQFLFEYFSETQRNKGNFPGRFSGRQFSNSRSEMNVSTLELGDSALYLCASLAEGGGFGTDTQYFGPGTRLTVL.

This clonotype was counted many times. The V and J genes are TRBV2 and TRBJ1-3; unclear D gene. Looked up from germline, CDR1 is SNHLY and CDR2 is FYNNEI. Trimming cost V 4 bases and J 4 bases, with 17 bases left between them. The CDR3 is 16 residues long. The CDR3 DNA sequence: TGTGCCAGCAGTGGGGCGGGGAGGGCGGCGGGAAACACCATATATTTT. Its protein product is CASSGAGRAAGNTIYF.

This chain connects TRBV19 to TRBJ1-4; 9 bases line up with TRBD1. Germline-derived CDR1 and CDR2 are LNHDA and SQIVND (reference sequence). The V gene end was trimmed by 4 bases and the J gene end by 10 bases; junction bases not matched to a gene: 10. This CDR3 region has 15 residues. CDR3 amino acids: CASSNPGQGSAKLFF. As DNA, the CDR3 is TGTGCCAGTAGTAACCCGGGACAGGGCTCGGCAAAACTGTTTTTT.

This clonotype was counted a few times. This rearrangement joins TRBV30 to TRBJ2-3, with D possibly TRBD2 on 7 matching bases. Trimming cost V 2 bases and J 2 bases, with 17 bases left between them. The CDR3 has 16 amino acids. Germline-derived CDR1 and CDR2 are GTSNPN and SVGIG (reference sequence). The CDR3 DNA follows: TGTGCCTGGAGTAGGGTCGCGGGGGCCTTCACAGATACGCAGTATTTT. Translated, it gives CAWSRVAGAFTDTQYF. The whole variable domain, remainder taken from reference TRBV30 and TRBJ2-3, is SQTIHQWPATLVQPVGSPLSLECTVEGTSNPNLYWYRQAAGRGLQLLFYSVGIGQISSEVPQNLSASRPQDRQFILSSKKLLLSDSGFYLCAWSRVAGAFTDTQYFGPGTRLTVL.

Worth noting for this clonotype: A much larger clonotype is one base distant, so this may be a read error. The chain couples TRBV5-1 to TRBJ1-5; the D is unclear. V lost 4 bases to trimming and J lost 10 bases, with 15 bases between them. The CDR3 is 13 amino acids. Germline V gene sequence: CDR1 SGHRS, CDR2 YFSETQ. CDR3: CASSENAGDPQHF. CDR3 nucleotide sequence: TGCGCCAGCAGCGAGAACGCCGGAGACCCCCAGCATTTT.

The rearrangement uses TRBV4-1 and TRBJ2-5, with D hard to call. V lost 0 bases, J lost 1 base, and 15 bases lay in between. Germline lookup yields CDR1 MGHRA and CDR2 YSYEKL. The CDR3 is 17 residues long. In DNA, the CDR3 is TGCGCCAGCAGCCAAGATCCGGGTCCCGGGCCCCAAGAGACCCAGTACTTC. Protein: CASSQDPGPGPQETQYF.

This clonotype was seen repeatedly, ten times or more. The V call is TRBV7-7, the J call TRBJ1-4; D uncertain. V dropped 5 bases and J dropped 8 bases, with 12 bases sitting between them. Looked up from germline, CDR1 is SSHAT and CDR2 is FNYEAQ (reference sequence). This CDR3 is built from 13 residues. CDR3 protein: CASSGVLWEKLFF. The CDR3 coding sequence is TGTGCCAGCAGCGGGGTCCTGTGGGAAAAACTGTTTTTT.

Points on this clonotype: A much more abundant neighbour one base away suggests this may be a read error. V and J are TRBV24-1 and TRBJ2-1; the match to TRBD1 covers 9 bases. CDR3 length equals 15 residues. Germline V gene lookup returns CDR1 KGHDR and CDR2 SFDVKD. Unmatched junction bases numbered 17, after V lost 11 bases and J lost 10 bases. The CDR3 spells CASSRRDRAQEEQFF. CDR3 bases: TGTGCCAGCAGCCGCCGGGACAGGGCGCAGGAGGAGCAGTTCTTC.

A single count supports this clonotype. One junction end does not reproduce the germline sequence, and a read error may be involved. CDR3 protein: CASSLEGRQPRHF. CDR3 nucleotide sequence: TGTGCCAGCAGCTTGGAGGGGAGGCAGCCCCGGCATTTT. The J gene is TRBJ1-5, the V gene TRBV13; D may be TRBD1 (5 bases). Germline CDR1 and CDR2: PRHDT and FYEKMQ (reference sequence). The CDR3 length is 13 residues.

This clonotype was counted only a few times. The chain combines TRBV20-1 with TRBJ2-3; D call uncertain. The V end lost 1 base, the J end lost 7 bases, and 6 bases lay between the germline ends. Germline assignment: CDR1 DFQATT and CDR2 SNEGSKA (reference sequence). The CDR3 covers 11 residues. The CDR3 DNA sequence: TGCAGTGCTAGAGTTTTGAATACGCAGTATTTT. Translation gives CSARVLNTQYF.

V is TRBV12-3 or TRBV12-4 and J is TRBJ1-1; TRBD1 agrees at 7 bases. V shed 7 bases and J 5 bases; nucleotides not matched to a gene: 10. The CDR3 totals 14 residues. The CDR3 coding sequence is TGTGCCAGCAAATCATCAGGGGGTGGGACTGAAGCTTTCTTT. Translation gives CASKSSGGGTEAFF.

Regarding this clonotype: The junction differs from germline at one of its ends, possibly a read error. This chain joins TRBV20-1 and TRBJ2-7; 7 positions agree with TRBD2. The CDR3 runs 15 residues. In germline, CDR1 is DFQATT, CDR2 SNEGSKA (reference sequence). CDR3 sequence (DNA): TGCAGTGCTAGAGGAGCGGGGCCCTCTTCCGGGGAGCTGTACTTC. Translating it yields CSARGAGPSSGELYF.

As DNA, the CDR3 is TGTGCCACCAGTGGTCCGGGACAGGGGGGCGTCGAGCAGTACTTC. Encoded protein: CATSGPGQGGVEQYF. The chain combines TRBV24-1 with TRBJ2-7, with TRBD1 matching 11 bases. The CDR3 length is 15 residues. Germline CDR1 is KGHDR and CDR2 is SFDVKD. The trim removed 5 bases at V and 6 bases at J, leaving 8 bases unmatched.

As DNA, the CDR3 is TGCAGTGCATTAAGGGACAATGAGCAGTTCTTC. It specifies CSALRDNEQFF. The chain couples TRBV20-1 to TRBJ2-1, with D uncertain. CDR3 length: 11 amino acids. Germline CDR1 and CDR2: DFQATT and SNEGSKA (reference sequence). The germline V and J ends were trimmed by 6 bases and 5 bases, with 8 bases remaining between them.

This clonotype has a count of ten or more. V and J are TRBV6-1 and TRBJ2-7; 11 nucleotides match TRBD1. The CDR3 totals 15 residues. In germline, CDR1 is MNHNS, CDR2 SASEGT. Trimming took 2 bases from V and 7 from J; bases not matched to a gene: 7. The CDR3 nucleotides read TGTGCCAGCAGTGAATTAGGACAGGGGGCCGGTGAGCAGTACTTC. This codes for CASSELGQGAGEQYF.

The chain combines TRBV19 with TRBJ2-3, with D possibly TRBD2 on 6 matching bases. Trimming cost V 6 bases and J 0 bases, with 10 bases left between them. The CDR3 sequence is 14 residues long. Germline lookup yields CDR1 LNHDA and CDR2 SQIVND (reference sequence). In nucleotides, the CDR3 is TGTGCCAGTAGGGGGGGACCTAGCACAGATACGCAGTATTTT. Its protein product is CASRGGPSTDTQYF.

The CDR3 DNA is TGTGCCAGCAGCTTGCAGGCAGGCCCATACGAGCAGTACTTC. This gives the protein CASSLQAGPYEQYF. The chain is built from TRBV5-4 and TRBJ2-7; D ambiguous. V was clipped by 1 base and J by 4 bases, with 12 bases between them. This CDR3 has 14 amino acids. The germline CDR1 and CDR2 sequences are SGHNT and YYREEE (reference sequence).

This clonotype has at least ten counts. The CDR3 protein is CASSPGRGETQYF. Here the CDR3 DNA reads TGTGCCAGCAGCCCAGGGAGGGGAGAGACCCAGTACTTC. V and J are TRBV2 and TRBJ2-5; the match to TRBD2 covers 7 bases. V dropped 6 bases and J dropped 4; count of bases not matched to a gene: 5. CDR3 length: 13 residues. Germline values: CDR1 SNHLY, CDR2 FYNNEI.

The chain carries TRBV7-2 and TRBJ1-1, with a tentative D call TRBD1 (6 bases). Germline loops: CDR1 SGHTA, CDR2 FQGNSA. The CDR3 length is 12 residues. Trimming removed 5 bases at V and 4 bases at J, with 8 bases between. The CDR3 DNA reads as TGTGCCAGCAGCAAGACAGGCACTGAAGCTTTCTTT. It specifies CASSKTGTEAFF.